Each of the 28 T cell receptor beta chains below was sequenced from the same sample in a study of spatial heterogeneity in lung cancer. Time point meaning: sample taken at primary tumor resection. Whole RNA, which was extracted from tumor, nontumor lung tissue or frozen PBMC, was sequenced without any cell sorting. TCRdb used MiXCR to reprocess the 5' RACE reads, holding one entry per CDR3 protein. In the table there are 50,000 to 55,000 distinct CDR3 sequences, less than 9% of which are singletons. The sample in question was PBMCs, obtained at surgery. These receptors were collected from a female donor with early-stage non-small cell lung cancer.

This clonotype was seen at least ten times. The chain carries TRBV3-1 and TRBJ2-4; TRBD1 might be the D (6 bases). Germline V gene data show CDR1 as LGHDT and CDR2 as YNNKEL (reference sequence). This CDR3 region has 14 residues. V shed 1 base and J shed 9 bases, with 13 bases lying between them. CDR3 nucleotides: TGTGCCAGCAGCCAAGTTCGGGGACATTCCATTCAGTACTTC. Protein: CASSQVRGHSIQYF.

This clonotype turned up a few times. CDR3 in amino acids: CASSYLPGNLETQYF. For the CDR3, the DNA is TGTGCCAGCAGTTATCTACCGGGAAACTTGGAGACCCAGTACTTC. The chain uses TRBV28 and TRBJ2-5; D possibly corresponds to TRBD2 (5 bases). This CDR3 is 15 amino acids long. V was trimmed by 4 bases and J by 5 bases, leaving 17 bases between them. Per germline, CDR1 MDHEN and CDR2 SYDVKM.

In its sample, this clonotype was seen a few times. This sequence joins TRBV2 and TRBJ2-5; perhaps TRBD1 as D (6 bases). The CDR3 covers 13 residues. Between the trimmed V and J ends, which lost 5 bases and 4 bases, there was a span of 11 bases. Germline V gene data show CDR1 as SNHLY and CDR2 as FYNNEI. As DNA, the CDR3 is TGTGCCAGCAGTCTCGACAGGCGAGAGACCCAGTACTTC. It encodes CASSLDRRETQYF.

This clonotype was counted between two and nine times. V and J are TRBV2 and TRBJ2-7; D unresolved. V was pared by 5 bases and J by 1 base, with 15 bases between. The CDR3 extends over 15 amino acids. Germline V lookup: CDR1 SNHLY, CDR2 FYNNEI. The CDR3 loop reads CASSSGPAVSYEQYF. For the CDR3, the DNA is TGTGCCAGCAGTTCAGGACCGGCTGTGTCCTACGAGCAGTACTTC.

This clonotype was observed a handful of times. The chain combines TRBV7-8 with TRBJ2-5; D unresolved. This CDR3 spans 14 amino acids. With 4 bases removed from V and 5 bases from J, the gap between germline ends came to 14 bases. Looked up from germline, CDR1 is SGHVS and CDR2 is FQNEAQ. The CDR3 reads CASSSRTGVETQYF. The CDR3 DNA reads TGTGCCAGCAGCTCCCGAACTGGCGTTGAGACCCAGTACTTC.

This clonotype was counted at least ten times. The V and J genes are TRBV28 and TRBJ1-4; TRBD1 might be the D (6 bases). V lost 3 bases and J lost 6, with 20 bases in between. The CDR3 has 17 amino acids. In germline, CDR1 is MDHEN, CDR2 SYDVKM. The CDR3 protein is CASSFRDIWGTDEKLFF. CDR3 DNA sequence: TGTGCCAGCAGTTTCCGGGACATCTGGGGCACGGATGAAAAACTGTTTTTT.

Many counts were recorded for this clonotype. The chain couples TRBV4-2 to TRBJ2-2, with 12 bases fitting TRBD2. Per germline, CDR1 LGHNA and CDR2 YNFKEQ. The ends lost 2 bases at V and 5 bases at J; junction bases unmatched: 9. CDR3 size: 18 residues. Written as DNA, the CDR3 is TGTGCCAGCAGCCAAAAACTAGCGGGGGGCGCCCTAACCGGGGAGCTGTTTTTT. Translating gives CASSQKLAGGALTGELFF.

This clonotype has ten or more counts. V and J are TRBV12-3 or TRBV12-4 and TRBJ2-5, with unresolved D. The ends were cut back, 6 bases at V and 2 bases at J, with 19 bases in the middle. The CDR3 totals 16 residues. CDR3 sequence: CASSLNLGILQETQYF. CDR3 DNA: TGTGCCAGCAGCCTAAACCTAGGAATCCTACAAGAGACCCAGTACTTC.

This clonotype has a count of ten or more. The rearrangement links TRBV14 to TRBJ2-2; D is ambiguous. The CDR3 totals 15 residues. CDR1 and CDR2 (germline): SGHDN, FVKESK. Trimming removed 4 bases from V and 2 bases from J, with 11 bases in between. The CDR3 loop is CASSLSFRNTGELFF. For the CDR3, the DNA is TGTGCCAGCAGCCTATCCTTCCGAAACACCGGGGAGCTGTTTTTT.

This clonotype was seen repeatedly, ten times or more. The CDR3 DNA reads TGTGCCAGTTCTTGGGCTCCAGAGGGTGAGACCCAGTACTTC. It codes for CASSWAPEGETQYF. The V call is TRBV2, the J call TRBJ2-5; TRBD2 is a possible D gene (5 bases). This CDR3 has 14 amino acids. The V gene lost 9 bases and the J gene lost 5 bases, with 19 bases spanning the gap. Germline V CDR1 and CDR2: SNHLY, FYNNEI.

This clonotype occurred a few times. The J gene is TRBJ2-2, the V gene TRBV7-8, with 8 bases matching TRBD1. From germline, CDR1 is SGHVS and CDR2 FQNEAQ. V gave up 5 bases and J gave up 6 bases; unmatched junction bases: 8. The CDR3 contains 15 residues. CDR3: CASSRDRSGSGELFF. The CDR3 DNA is TGTGCCAGCAGCAGGGACAGGTCCGGGTCCGGGGAGCTGTTTTTT. Drawing the rest from reference TRBV7-8 and TRBJ2-2, the complete variable domain is GAGVSQSPRYKVAKRGQDVALRCDPISGHVSLFWYQQALGQGPEFLTYFQNEAQLDKSGLPSDRFFAERPEGSVSTLKIQRTQQEDSAVYLCASSRDRSGSGELFFGEGSRLTVL.

This clonotype has at least ten counts. This sequence joins TRBV6-5 and TRBJ2-1; D is perhaps TRBD1 (6 bases). This CDR3 contains 16 residues. Trimming shortened V by 6 bases and J by 0 bases, and 15 bases separated the two germline ends. From germline, CDR1 is MNHEY and CDR2 SVGAGI. The CDR3 sequence: CASRFSQGRSYNEQFF. The CDR3 nucleotides are TGTGCCAGCAGGTTTTCGCAGGGGCGCTCCTACAATGAGCAGTTCTTC.

In this sample, this clonotype turned up many times. The CDR3 spells CASSLALRGGGSPLHF. The CDR3 bases are TGTGCCAGCAGCTTAGCGCTCAGGGGGGGTGGTTCACCCCTCCACTTT. The chain links TRBV7-2 to TRBJ1-6; 7 nucleotides line up with TRBD1. Germline CDR1 and CDR2: SGHTA and FQGNSA. Trimming at V came to 0 bases and at J to 9 bases, leaving 8 bases not matched to a gene. This CDR3 has 16 residues.

As for this clonotype: A read error may explain this, as a much larger clone is one base away. The CDR3 nucleotides are TGTGTCACCAGCAGTACCTCCGGGGCCCAAGAGACCCAGTACTTC. Its translation is CVTSSTSGAQETQYF. V is TRBV15 and J is TRBJ2-5; D may match TRBD1 or TRBD2 (5 bases each). Per the germline V gene, CDR1 is LNHNV and CDR2 is YYDKDF (reference sequence). The CDR3 spans 15 residues. The complete variable domain, with remaining parts taken from reference TRBV15 and TRBJ2-5, reads DAMVIQNPRYQVTQFGKPVTLSCSQTLNHNVMYWYQQKSSQAPKLLFHYYDKDFNNEADTPDNFQSRRPNTSFCFLDIRSPGLGDTAMYLCVTSSTSGAQETQYFGPGTRLLVL.

This clonotype was seen repeatedly, ten times or more. The chain employs TRBV3-1 and TRBJ2-3; D gene ambiguous. Germline V lookup: CDR1 LGHDT, CDR2 YNNKEL (reference sequence). The CDR3 covers 14 residues. V was clipped by 4 bases and J by 0 bases, with 8 bases between them. CDR3 in DNA: TGTGCCAGCAGCCTTCAGATTAGCACAGATACGCAGTATTTT. It is translated as CASSLQISTDTQYF.

This clonotype was picked up many times. This sequence joins TRBV5-1 and TRBJ2-6, with 10 bases fitting TRBD1. J gave up 0 bases and V 4 bases, and 7 bases lay outside the gene matches. The germline V gene has CDR1 SGHRS and CDR2 YFSETQ. This CDR3 contains 18 residues. For the CDR3, the DNA is TGCGCCAGCAGCCAGAGGGACAGGGGACCCTCTGGGGCCAACGTCCTGACTTTC. Residues: CASSQRDRGPSGANVLTF.

The table lists this clonotype with a few counts. The chain combines TRBV6-5 with TRBJ1-6; D is perhaps TRBD1 (5 bases). The V and J ends lost 6 bases and 0 bases respectively, with 18 bases between them. The CDR3 spans 18 residues. Germline V gene lookup returns CDR1 MNHEY and CDR2 SVGAGI. In DNA, the CDR3 is TGTGCCAGCAGACCCACCTCACAGGCGAGCTCCTATAATTCACCCCTCCACTTT. Amino acids: CASRPTSQASSYNSPLHF.

The table lists this clonotype with many counts. The V call is TRBV4-2, the J call TRBJ2-2; TRBD2 agrees at 11 bases. This CDR3 region has 16 residues. Germline loops: CDR1 LGHNA, CDR2 YNFKEQ. Losses at the gene ends were 1 base for V and 7 bases for J; bases not matched to a gene: 5. CDR3 residues: CASSQAASGGRGELFF. The CDR3 nucleotides read TGTGCCAGCAGCCAAGCGGCTAGCGGGGGGCGCGGGGAGCTGTTTTTT.

This clonotype was picked up many times. This chain uses TRBV6-5 with TRBJ1-1; D not certain. The CDR3 spans 15 residues. Germline V gene lookup returns CDR1 MNHEY and CDR2 SVGAGI. Between the trimmed V and J ends, which lost 3 bases and 0 bases, there was a span of 11 bases. The CDR3 spells CASSYSSGLNTEAFF. CDR3 sequence (DNA): TGTGCCAGCAGTTATAGTTCCGGGCTGAACACTGAAGCTTTCTTT.

This clonotype occurred a few times. The J gene is TRBJ2-1, the V gene TRBV20-1, with a tentative D call TRBD2 (6 bases). V was clipped by 4 bases and J by 9 bases, with 13 bases between them. This CDR3 contains 12 residues. From germline, CDR1 is DFQATT and CDR2 SNEGSKA (reference sequence). Here the CDR3 reads CSAKWRVGEQFF. DNA for the CDR3: TGCAGTGCTAAGTGGAGGGTCGGTGAGCAGTTCTTC.

The rearrangement joins TRBV30 to TRBJ1-4, with D possibly being TRBD1 (6 bases). The V end lost 1 base, the J end lost 7 bases, and 10 bases lay between the germline ends. Germline loops: CDR1 GTSNPN, CDR2 SVGIG (reference sequence). This CDR3 contains 13 residues. The CDR3 nucleotides read TGTGCCTGGAGTGACAGGGTTTTTGAAAAACTGTTTTTT. This encodes CAWSDRVFEKLFF.

This clonotype has at least ten counts. This chain uses TRBV5-3 with TRBJ2-1; 9 bases align to TRBD2. TRBV5-3 is an ORF, and what it does is uncertain. V lost 2 bases to trimming and J lost 5 bases; unmatched junction nucleotides: 5. The CDR3 length is 15 residues. The CDR3 sequence: CARSFGTSRNNEQFF. The CDR3 nucleotides are TGTGCCAGAAGCTTCGGGACTAGCCGCAACAATGAGCAGTTCTTC.

The chain joins TRBV28 to TRBJ1-1, with 9 nucleotides matching TRBD1. Germline CDR1 is MDHEN and CDR2 is SYDVKM. J was trimmed by 1 base and V by 5 bases; bases with no gene match: 11. CDR3 length equals 17 residues. DNA for the CDR3: TGTGCCAGCAGTGAAACGACCGGGACAGGGACGAACACTGAAGCTTTCTTT. Amino acid sequence: CASSETTGTGTNTEAFF. Full variable domain (remainder filled in from reference TRBV28 and TRBJ1-1): DVKVTQSSRYLVKRTGEKVFLECVQDMDHENMFWYRQDPGLGLRLIYFSYDVKMKEKGDIPEGYSVSREKKERFSLILESASTNQTSMYLCASSETTGTGTNTEAFFGQGTRLTVV.

This clonotype has more than one count but fewer than ten. The V call is TRBV7-2, the J call TRBJ2-7, with unresolved D. The V and J ends lost 3 bases and 7 bases respectively, with 13 bases between them. The CDR3 extends over 13 amino acids. Per the germline V gene, CDR1 is SGHTA and CDR2 is FQGNSA. Here the CDR3 DNA reads TGTGCCAGCAGCTTCAGCGTGAGGACGGAGCAGTACTTC. This encodes CASSFSVRTEQYF.

This clonotype was picked up many times. As DNA, the CDR3 is TGCGCCAGCAGTGGGGAAGCCAAAAACATTCAGTACTTC. Translating gives CASSGEAKNIQYF. The chain joins TRBV5-1 to TRBJ2-4; D gene ambiguous. The CDR3 consists of 13 residues. V lost 5 bases, J lost 0 bases, and 6 bases lay in between. From germline, CDR1 is SGHRS and CDR2 YFSETQ.

The chain uses TRBV20-1 and TRBJ1-2; the D gene is possibly TRBD1 (6 bases). Trimming pared 4 bases from V and 8 bases from J, leaving 14 bases between. The CDR3 has 12 amino acids. Germline V lookup: CDR1 DFQATT, CDR2 SNEGSKA (reference sequence). The CDR3 DNA is TGCAGTGCTATAGGAGGGGGTGAGGGCTACACCTTC. Protein: CSAIGGGEGYTF.

The V and J genes are TRBV20-1 and TRBJ2-1; 9 bases align to TRBD2. V gave up 2 bases and J gave up 7 bases; unmatched junction bases: 12. The CDR3 is made up of 16 amino acids. Germline CDR1 DFQATT, CDR2 SNEGSKA (reference sequence). The CDR3 here is CSARKGSGAGGNEQFF. The CDR3 DNA reads as TGCAGTGCTAGAAAGGGATCAGGCGCGGGGGGGAATGAGCAGTTCTTC.

This clonotype was seen at least ten times. This chain uses TRBV7-2 with TRBJ2-3; 11 bases are shared with TRBD2. Unmatched junction bases numbered 2, after V lost 1 base and J lost 2 bases. CDR3 length: 16 amino acids. Germline CDR1 SGHTA, CDR2 FQGNSA. CDR3 in DNA: TGTGCCAGCAGCTTAGGACTAGCGGGACTCACAGATACGCAGTATTTT. It yields the protein CASSLGLAGLTDTQYF.